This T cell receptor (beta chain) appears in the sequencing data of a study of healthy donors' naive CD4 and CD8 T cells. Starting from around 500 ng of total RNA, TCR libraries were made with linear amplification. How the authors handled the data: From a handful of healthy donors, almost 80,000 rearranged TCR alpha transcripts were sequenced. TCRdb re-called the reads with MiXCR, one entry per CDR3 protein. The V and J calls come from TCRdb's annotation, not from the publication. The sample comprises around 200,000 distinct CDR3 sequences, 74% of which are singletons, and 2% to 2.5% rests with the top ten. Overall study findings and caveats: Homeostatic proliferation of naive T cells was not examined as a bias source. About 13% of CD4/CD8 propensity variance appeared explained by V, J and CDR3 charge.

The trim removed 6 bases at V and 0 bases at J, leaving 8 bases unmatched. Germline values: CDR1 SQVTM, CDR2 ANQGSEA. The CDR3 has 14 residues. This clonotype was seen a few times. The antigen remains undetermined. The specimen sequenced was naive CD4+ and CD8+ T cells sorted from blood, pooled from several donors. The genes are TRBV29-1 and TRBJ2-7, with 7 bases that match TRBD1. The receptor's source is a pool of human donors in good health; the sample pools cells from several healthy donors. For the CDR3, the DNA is TGCAGCGTCATACAGGGGCAGGGCTCCTACGAGCAGTACTTC. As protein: CSVIQGQGSYEQYF.